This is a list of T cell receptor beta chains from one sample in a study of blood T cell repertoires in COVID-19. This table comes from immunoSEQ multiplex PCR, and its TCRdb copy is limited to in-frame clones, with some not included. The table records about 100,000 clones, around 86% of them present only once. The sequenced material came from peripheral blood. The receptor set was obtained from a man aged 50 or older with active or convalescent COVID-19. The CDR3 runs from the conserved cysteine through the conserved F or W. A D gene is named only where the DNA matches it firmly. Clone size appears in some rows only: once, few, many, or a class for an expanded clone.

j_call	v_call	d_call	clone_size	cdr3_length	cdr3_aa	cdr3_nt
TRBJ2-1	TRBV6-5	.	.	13	CASTYPDRNEQFF	TGTGCCAGCACCTACCCTGACAGAAATGAGCAGTTCTTC
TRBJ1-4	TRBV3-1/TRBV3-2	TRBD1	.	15	CASSSRQGVGEKLFF	TGTGCCAGCAGCTCGCGACAGGGGGTCGGTGAAAAACTGTTTTTT
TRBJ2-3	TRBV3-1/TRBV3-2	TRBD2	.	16	CASSQGAGLSTDTQYF	TGTGCCAGCAGCCAGGGAGCGGGGCTTAGCACAGATACGCAGTATTTT
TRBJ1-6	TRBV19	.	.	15	CASSIGQGKHSPLHF	TGTGCCAGTAGTATTGGGCAGGGGAAGCATTCACCCCTCCACTTT
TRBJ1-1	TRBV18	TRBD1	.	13	CASSPTDRGEAFF	TGTGCCAGCTCACCAACGGACAGGGGGGAAGCTTTCTTT
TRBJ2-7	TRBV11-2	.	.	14	CASSLEQGVYEQYF	TGTGCCAGCAGCTTAGAACAGGGAGTTTACGAGCAGTACTTC
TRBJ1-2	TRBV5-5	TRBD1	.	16	CASSQKPGQGGVGYTF	TGTGCCAGCAGCCAGAAACCCGGACAGGGCGGAGTAGGCTACACCTTC
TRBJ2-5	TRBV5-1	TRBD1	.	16	CASSPGTGDKVETQYF	TGCGCCAGCAGCCCCGGGACAGGGGATAAAGTAGAGACCCAGTACTTC
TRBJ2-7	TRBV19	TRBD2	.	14	CASSMGGDPYEQYF	TGTGCCAGTAGTATGGGGGGGGACCCCTACGAGCAGTACTTC
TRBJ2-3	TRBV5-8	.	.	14	CASSSQGYGDTQYF	TGTGCCAGCAGCTCGCAGGGGTATGGAGATACGCAGTATTTT
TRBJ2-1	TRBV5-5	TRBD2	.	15	CASSFSGQHYNEQFF	TGTGCCAGCAGCTTTAGCGGGCAGCACTACAATGAGCAGTTCTTC
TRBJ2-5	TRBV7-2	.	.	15	CASSSQGTSQETQYF	TGTGCCAGCAGCTCCCAAGGGACAAGCCAAGAGACCCAGTACTTC
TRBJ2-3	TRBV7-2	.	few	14	CASSPQDSTDTQYF	TGTGCCAGCAGCCCACAGGATTCCACAGATACGCAGTATTTT
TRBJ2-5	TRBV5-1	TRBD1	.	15	CASSLGDRDQETQYF	TGCGCCAGCAGCCTAGGGGACAGGGACCAAGAGACCCAGTACTTC
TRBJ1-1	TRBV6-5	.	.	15	CASSLSGQVETEAFF	TGTGCCAGCAGCCTATCCGGTCAGGTTGAAACTGAAGCTTTCTTT
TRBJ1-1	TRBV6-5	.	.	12	CASGLMNTEAFF	TGTGCCAGCGGACTCATGAACACTGAAGCTTTCTTT
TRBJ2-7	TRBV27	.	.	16	CASSLRPGQVSYEQYF	TGTGCCAGCAGTCTCCGACCGGGACAAGTTTCCTACGAGCAGTACTTC
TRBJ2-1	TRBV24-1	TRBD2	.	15	CATSEAGTPDNEQFF	TGTGCCACCAGTGAAGCGGGAACCCCGGACAATGAGCAGTTCTTC
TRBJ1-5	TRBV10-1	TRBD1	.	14	CASSPPRGPQPQHF	TGCGCCAGCAGCCCTCCAAGGGGGCCTCAGCCCCAGCATTTT
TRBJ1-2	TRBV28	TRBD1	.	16	CASSLSSTGNLYGYTF	TGTGCCAGCAGTTTATCCTCGACAGGGAACTTATATGGCTACACCTTC
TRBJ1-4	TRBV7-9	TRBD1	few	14	CASSWDRGDEKLFF	TGTGCCAGCAGCTGGGACAGGGGAGACGAAAAACTGTTTTTT
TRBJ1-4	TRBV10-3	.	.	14	CAISESVGGEKLFF	TGTGCCATCAGTGAAAGCGTGGGGGGTGAAAAACTGTTTTTT
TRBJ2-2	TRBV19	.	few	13	CASSPSGTGELFF	TGTGCCAGTAGTCCTTCCGGGACCGGGGAGCTGTTTTTT
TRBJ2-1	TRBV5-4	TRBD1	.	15	CASSSKGQGSDEQFF	TGTGCCAGCAGCTCAAAGGGACAGGGGAGTGATGAGCAGTTCTTC
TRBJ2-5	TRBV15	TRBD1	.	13	CATSRDRGETQYF	TGTGCCACCAGCCGGGACAGGGGGGAGACCCAGTACTTC
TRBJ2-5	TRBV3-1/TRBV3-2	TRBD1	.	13	CAIKQGPGETQYF	TGTGCCATCAAACAGGGGCCTGGGGAGACCCAGTACTTC
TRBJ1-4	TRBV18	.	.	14	CASSPPGPLEKLFF	TGTGCCAGCTCACCACCGGGGCCCCTTGAAAAACTGTTTTTT
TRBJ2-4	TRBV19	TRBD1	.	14	CASNDDRVKNIQYF	TGTGCCAGTAACGACGACAGGGTTAAAAACATTCAGTACTTC
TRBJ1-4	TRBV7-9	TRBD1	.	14	CASSFGQGNEKLFF	TGTGCCAGCAGCTTCGGACAGGGGAATGAAAAACTGTTTTTT
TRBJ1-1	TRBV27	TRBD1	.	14	CASSSRTGNTEAFF	TGTGCCAGCAGTTCCCGGACAGGGAACACTGAAGCTTTCTTT
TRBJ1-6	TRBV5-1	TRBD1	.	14	CASSSDRSNSPLHF	TGCGCCAGCAGCTCGGACAGGTCTAATTCACCCCTCCACTTT
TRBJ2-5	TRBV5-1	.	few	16	CASSSGSGGAQETQYF	TGCGCCAGCAGTTCTGGTTCTGGCGGGGCTCAAGAGACCCAGTACTTC
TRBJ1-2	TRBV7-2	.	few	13	CASSPGQTYGYTF	TGTGCCAGCAGCCCCGGACAGACCTATGGCTACACCTTC
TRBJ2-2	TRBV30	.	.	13	CAWSVSGAGELFF	TGTGCCTGGAGTGTATCGGGGGCCGGGGAGCTGTTTTTT
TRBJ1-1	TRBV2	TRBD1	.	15	CASSERAGGNTEAFF	TGTGCCAGCAGTGAAAGGGCAGGGGGCAACACTGAAGCTTTCTTT
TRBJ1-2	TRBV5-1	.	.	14	CASSLASGDYGYTF	TGCGCCAGCAGCTTGGCTTCGGGAGACTATGGCTACACCTTC
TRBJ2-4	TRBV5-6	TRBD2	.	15	CASSRRGLAKNIQYF	TGTGCCAGCAGCCGGCGGGGGTTAGCCAAAAACATTCAGTACTTC